Following are 23 T cell receptor beta chains from one sample sequenced in a study of vaccination and CD4 T cells after COVID-19. Treatment: roughly 10-day PBMC culture with coronavirus spike peptide pools or control peptides (ViraFEST assay). What these receptors recognize is not known. Cultured CD4+ T cells had their DNA profiled by the Oncomine TCR Beta short-read assay. TCRdb redid the calling of the PCR reads with MiXCR, one entry per CDR3 protein. In the table there are 4,800 or so distinct CDR3 sequences, 40% to 45% of which are singletons. Material: CD4+ T cells from blood, cultured in vitro. All receptors derive from a human donor who had recovered from COVID-19.

The table lists this clonotype with a few counts. The chain joins TRBV5-8 to TRBJ1-4; TRBD1 aligns across 7 bases. The CDR3 loop spans 15 amino acids. Germline CDR1 and CDR2: SGHTS and YDEGEE. J was trimmed by 7 bases and V by 4 bases; bases with no gene match: 10. The CDR3 reads CASSRGQAGGEKLFF. The CDR3 DNA is TGTGCCAGCAGCCGCGGACAGGCGGGAGGTGAAAAACTGTTTTTT.

The chain combines TRBV6-1 with TRBJ1-1; D is perhaps TRBD1 (5 bases). The length of the CDR3 is 14 residues. V shed 7 bases and J shed 4 bases, with 16 bases lying between them. The V gene's germline CDR1 is MNHNS and CDR2 SASEGT. CDR3 protein: CASTREVGTTEAFF. The CDR3 nucleotides read TGTGCCAGCACCCGAGAGGTTGGGACCACTGAAGCTTTCTTT.

The V gene is TRBV5-1, the J gene TRBJ1-2; 7 bases map to TRBD1. With 6 bases clipped from V and 4 bases from J, the junction kept 12 bases outside the gene matches. The V gene's germline CDR1 is SGHRS and CDR2 YFSETQ. The CDR3 extends over 15 amino acids. Here the CDR3 reads CASTLRGDRAYGYTF. The CDR3 DNA reads TGCGCCAGCACCCTCCGGGGCGACAGGGCCTATGGCTACACCTTC.

This clonotype appeared once. This chain uses TRBV7-9 with TRBJ1-6, with D possibly matching TRBD1 (6 bases). V lost 4 bases and J 8 bases, leaving 12 bases between the germline ends. The CDR3 is 14 amino acids. Germline V gene lookup returns CDR1 SEHNR and CDR2 FQNEAQ (reference sequence). The CDR3 DNA reads TGTGCCAGCAGCTCCGACAGGTGGCATTCACCCCTCCACTTT. As protein: CASSSDRWHSPLHF.

This clonotype was recorded once. The chain employs TRBV10-3 and TRBJ1-2; D call uncertain. The germline gives CDR1 ENHRY, CDR2 SYGVKD. The CDR3 has 13 amino acids. Trimming took 4 bases from V and 4 from J, leaving 10 bases between them. This CDR3 reads CAISGATRYGYTF. CDR3 nucleotides: TGTGCCATCAGTGGGGCCACACGCTATGGCTACACCTTC.

The chain recombines TRBV7-9 with TRBJ2-1; possible D gene TRBD1, 5 bases. Germline V lookup: CDR1 SEHNR, CDR2 FQNEAQ (reference sequence). The V gene lost 5 bases and the J gene lost 9 bases, with 17 bases spanning the gap. The CDR3 has 14 amino acids. In DNA, the CDR3 is TGTGCCAGCAGCGCTCGGACAATAGGTGTTGAGCAGTTCTTC. It is translated as CASSARTIGVEQFF. Full variable domain (missing parts from reference TRBV7-9 and TRBJ2-1): DTGVSQNPRHKITKRGQNVTFRCDPISEHNRLYWYRQTLGQGPEFLTYFQNEAQLEKSRLLSDRFSAERPKGSFSTLEIQRTEQGDSAMYLCASSARTIGVEQFFGPGTRLTVL.

CDR3 sequence: CASSRGQGETQYF. The CDR3 DNA reads as TGTGCCAGCAGCCGGGGACAGGGCGAGACCCAGTACTTC. J is TRBJ2-5 and V is TRBV7-3; TRBD1 aligns across 9 bases. With 5 bases clipped from V and 5 bases from J, the junction kept 3 bases outside the gene matches. The CDR3 covers 13 residues. Germline CDR1 SGHTA, CDR2 FQGTGA.

This clonotype appeared once. The genes are TRBV11-3 and TRBJ2-7; D not certain. V was trimmed by 7 bases and J by 4 bases, leaving 20 bases between them. In germline, CDR1 is SGHNT, CDR2 YENEEA. CDR3 length: 15 residues. CDR3 nucleotides: TGTGCCAGCATGTCTTCTCGAAGTTCCACATACGAGCAGTACTTC. Encoded protein: CASMSSRSSTYEQYF.

The gene calls are TRBV20-1 and TRBJ2-3; D unclear. V lost 1 base, J lost 7 bases, and 18 bases lay in between. This CDR3 spans 15 amino acids. Germline V CDR1 and CDR2: DFQATT, SNEGSKA (reference sequence). The CDR3 region is CSARAIRTEKNTQYF. DNA of the CDR3: TGCAGTGCTAGAGCTATAAGGACGGAGAAAAATACGCAGTATTTT.

The V gene is TRBV6-1, the J gene TRBJ2-7; possible D gene TRBD2, 5 bases. Germline V gene lookup returns CDR1 MNHNS and CDR2 SASEGT. CDR3 size: 17 residues. Trimming removed 5 bases from V and 1 base from J, with 21 bases in between. The CDR3 DNA reads TGTGCCAGCAGTCACCCTCAAACTAGGAGTTGGTCCTACGAGCAGTACTTC. Translated: CASSHPQTRSWSYEQYF.

This clonotype was recorded a few times. The V call is TRBV6-1, the J call TRBJ2-3; TRBD1 might be the D (6 bases). Germline V CDR1 and CDR2: MNHNS, SASEGT. V dropped 7 bases and J dropped 6 bases, with 14 bases sitting between them. The CDR3 is made up of 13 amino acids. The CDR3 protein is CASTRTVQDTQYF. For the CDR3, the DNA is TGTGCCAGCACCAGGACAGTCCAGGATACGCAGTATTTT.

The V and J genes are TRBV5-6 and TRBJ1-1; D ambiguous. CDR3 length: 13 amino acids. V was cut by 6 bases and J by 0 bases, with 9 bases left in between. In germline, CDR1 is SGHDT, CDR2 YYEEEE. The CDR3, as DNA: TGTGCCAGCACGGGAACTATGAACACTGAAGCTTTCTTT. Its protein product is CASTGTMNTEAFF.

The V call is TRBV30, the J call TRBJ2-7; 7 positions agree with TRBD2. V shed 4 bases and J 7 bases; nucleotides not matched to a gene: 10. The CDR3 length is 13 residues. Germline V gene sequence: CDR1 GTSNPN, CDR2 SVGIG (reference sequence). The CDR3 DNA is TGTGCCTGGACATCGCGAGTCGGGGGGGAGCAGTACTTC. This codes for CAWTSRVGGEQYF.

The chain joins TRBV6-2 or TRBV6-3 to TRBJ2-7; 8 nucleotides line up with TRBD2. The germline CDR1 and CDR2 sequences are MNHEY and SVGEGT. Trimming cost V 6 bases and J 2 bases; bases outside gene matches: 9. The CDR3 totals 15 residues. The CDR3 is CASRRGGAGAYEQYF. The CDR3 DNA sequence: TGTGCCAGCAGACGGGGGGGCGCAGGGGCCTACGAGCAGTACTTC.

The V and J genes are TRBV4-3 and TRBJ2-5, with D possibly being TRBD2 (5 bases). CDR1 and CDR2 from the germline V gene are LGHNA and YSLEER. V lost 0 bases and J lost 6, with 8 bases in between. The CDR3 sequence is 13 residues long. DNA for the CDR3: TGCGCCAGCAGCCAAGATCGGGGTCAGACCCAGTACTTC. This codes for CASSQDRGQTQYF.

The chain carries TRBV7-2 and TRBJ2-2; weak D call: TRBD2 (5 bases). Germline lookup yields CDR1 SGHTA and CDR2 FQGNSA. V lost 5 bases to trimming and J lost 4 bases, with 14 bases between them. CDR3 length: 15 residues. CDR3 in DNA: TGTGCCAGCAGCCAGCCTTTCGGACTCACCGGGGAGCTGTTTTTT. It encodes CASSQPFGLTGELFF.

Here the CDR3 reads CASSLRPTGELFF. CDR3 in DNA: TGTGCCAGCAGCCTACGACCGACCGGGGAGCTGTTTTTT. The chain carries TRBV7-9 and TRBJ2-2; D is unresolved. CDR3 size: 13 residues. The germline CDR1 and CDR2 sequences are SEHNR and FQNEAQ (reference sequence). Trimming stripped 5 bases from V and 5 bases from J, with 9 bases between.

The sample holds a few counts of this clonotype. The CDR3 spells CASSLTGGGNTIYF. DNA for the CDR3: TGTGCCAGCAGCTTAACGGGAGGTGGAAACACCATATATTTT. This chain connects TRBV7-3 to TRBJ1-3; D uncertain. Germline V CDR1 and CDR2: SGHTA, FQGTGA. Trimming cost V 0 bases and J 3 bases, with 6 bases left between them. The CDR3 consists of 14 residues. Filled out from reference TRBV7-3 and TRBJ1-3, the complete variable domain reads GAGVSQTPSNKVTEKGKYVELRCDPISGHTALYWYRQSLGQGPEFLIYFQGTGAADDSGLPNDRFFAVRPEGSVSTLKIQRTERGDSAVYLCASSLTGGGNTIYFGEGSWLTVV.

The V and J genes are TRBV9 and TRBJ2-3; D gene ambiguous. Germline V gene data show CDR1 as SGDLS and CDR2 as YYNGEE. V was cut by 2 bases and J by 1 base, with 11 bases left in between. The CDR3 runs 15 residues. The DNA of the CDR3 is TGTGCCAGCAGCGTGGGCGTTTGGGGCACAGATACGCAGTATTTT. Amino acids: CASSVGVWGTDTQYF.

The chain combines TRBV4-3 with TRBJ1-2; D gene ambiguous. The ends were cut back, 0 bases at V and 6 bases at J, with 17 bases in the middle. The CDR3 totals 16 residues. Germline assignment: CDR1 LGHNA and CDR2 YSLEER. The CDR3 sequence: CASSQDREAIYHGYTF. The CDR3 nucleotides are TGCGCCAGCAGCCAAGATCGGGAAGCGATCTACCATGGCTACACCTTC.

V and J are TRBV7-3 and TRBJ2-7; 9 nucleotides agree with TRBD1. Germline V gives CDR1 SGHTA, CDR2 FQGTGA. There are 14 residues in the CDR3. J was trimmed by 7 bases and V by 5 bases; bases with no gene match: 9. The CDR3: CASSATGGTGEQYF. CDR3 coding DNA: TGTGCCAGCAGCGCGACAGGGGGAACCGGGGAGCAGTACTTC.

This clonotype was seen a few times. V usage is TRBV15 and J usage is TRBJ2-7; D tentatively reads TRBD1 or TRBD2 (5 bases each). V gave up 3 bases and J gave up 3 bases, with 12 bases separating them. Germline CDR1 and CDR2: LNHNV and YYDKDF (reference sequence). This CDR3 region has 14 residues. CDR3 DNA sequence: TGTGCCACCAGCAGGCCGGGACGGCTCTACGAGCAGTACTTC. Translation: CATSRPGRLYEQYF.

The table lists this clonotype with a count of one. The chain employs TRBV6-1 and TRBJ2-1; 10 bases match TRBD2. V was clipped by 11 bases and J by 4 bases; unmatched bases: 11. The germline gives CDR1 MNHNS, CDR2 SASEGT. The CDR3 runs 15 residues. CDR3 bases: TGTGCCGGATCACTAGCGGGGAAAGATTACAATGAGCAGTTCTTC. Translated: CAGSLAGKDYNEQFF.